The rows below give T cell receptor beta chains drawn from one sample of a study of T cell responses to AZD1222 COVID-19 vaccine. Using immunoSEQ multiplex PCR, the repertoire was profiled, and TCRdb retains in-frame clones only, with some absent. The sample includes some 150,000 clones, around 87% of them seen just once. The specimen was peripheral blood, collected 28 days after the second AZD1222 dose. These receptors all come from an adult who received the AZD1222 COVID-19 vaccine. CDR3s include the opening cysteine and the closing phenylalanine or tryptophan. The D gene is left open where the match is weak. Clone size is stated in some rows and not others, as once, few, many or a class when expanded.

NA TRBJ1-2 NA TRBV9 CASSAPGPYGYTF TGTGCCAGCAGCGCCCCGGGACCGTATGGCTACACCTTC
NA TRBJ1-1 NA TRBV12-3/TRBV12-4 CASSLPLEAFF TGTGCCAGCAGTTTACCTCTTGAAGCTTTCTTT
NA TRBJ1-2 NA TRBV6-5 CASSPSTATYGYTF TGTGCCAGCAGCCCCTCGACAGCGACCTATGGCTACACCTTC
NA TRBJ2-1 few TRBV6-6 CASRPTSYEQFF TGTGCCAGCAGACCTACCTCCTATGAGCAGTTCTTC
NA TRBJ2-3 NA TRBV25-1 CASSEYSAVGTDTQYF TGTGCCAGCAGTGAATATAGCGCCGTTGGCACAGATACGCAGTATTTT
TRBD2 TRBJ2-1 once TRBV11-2 CASSLPLGGTRSNEQFF TGTGCCAGCAGCCTCCCCCTCGGGGGGACTAGGTCGAATGAGCAGTTCTTC
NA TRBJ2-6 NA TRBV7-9 CASSSSSGANVLTF TGTGCCAGCAGCTCTTCTTCTGGGGCCAACGTCCTGACTTTC
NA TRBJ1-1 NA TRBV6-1 CASSDGGRAFF TGTGCCAGCAGTGACGGGGGACGGGCTTTCTTT
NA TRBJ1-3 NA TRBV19 CATNSRSGNTIYF TGTGCCACAAACAGCCGCTCTGGAAACACCATATATTTT
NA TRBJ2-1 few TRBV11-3 CASSSGIGSYNEQFF TGTGCCAGCAGCTCCGGGATCGGCTCCTACAATGAGCAGTTCTTC
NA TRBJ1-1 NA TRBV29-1 CSAIRDTEAFF TGCAGCGCTATCCGGGACACTGAAGCTTTCTTT
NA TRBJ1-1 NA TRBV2 CASRRETEAFF TGTGCCAGCCGGAGGGAAACTGAAGCTTTCTTT
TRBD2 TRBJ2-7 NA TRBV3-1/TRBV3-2 CASSQGGTSRGEQYF TGTGCCAGCAGCCAAGGGGGGACTAGCCGAGGGGAGCAGTACTTC
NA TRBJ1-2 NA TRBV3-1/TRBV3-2 CASSQGGTGFQDYTF TGTGCCAGCAGCCAAGGAGGGACCGGATTCCAGGACTACACCTTC
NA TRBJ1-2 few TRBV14 CASSHGPSYGYTF TGTGCCAGCAGCCATGGACCGAGCTATGGCTACACCTTC
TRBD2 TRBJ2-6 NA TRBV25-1 CASSEGGAGANVLTF TGTGCCAGCAGTGAAGGGGGGGCTGGGGCCAACGTCCTGACTTTC
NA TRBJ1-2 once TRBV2 CARGDSHF TGTGCCAGAGGGGACTCGCACTTC
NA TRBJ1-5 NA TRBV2 CASMGLNQPQHF TGTGCCAGCATGGGACTGAATCAGCCCCAGCATTTT
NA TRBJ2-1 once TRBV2 CASSDDNTSYNEQFF TGTGCCAGCAGTGATGACAACACCTCCTACAATGAGCAGTTCTTC
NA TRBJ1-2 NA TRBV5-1 CASSFNWDPGSYGYTF TGCGCCAGCAGCTTCAACTGGGACCCCGGAAGCTATGGCTACACCTTC
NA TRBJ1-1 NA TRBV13 CASSGGQTSNTEAFF TGTGCCAGCAGCGGAGGACAGACCTCGAACACTGAAGCTTTCTTT
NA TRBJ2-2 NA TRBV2 CASSGGTGELFF TGTGCCAGCAGTGGGGGGACCGGGGAGCTGTTTTTT
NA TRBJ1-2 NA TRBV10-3 CAISPGEGYTF TGTGCCATCAGCCCCGGGGAAGGCTACACCTTC
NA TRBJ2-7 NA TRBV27 CASSLSWGAQVYEQYF TGTGCCAGCAGTTTAAGCTGGGGGGCACAGGTTTACGAGCAGTACTTC
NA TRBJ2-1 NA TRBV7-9 CASSLRQFNEQFF TGTGCCAGCAGCTTGAGACAGTTCAATGAGCAGTTCTTC
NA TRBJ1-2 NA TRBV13 CASSPYDRRQYGYTF TGTGCCAGCAGCCCCTACGACAGGAGACAATATGGCTACACCTTC
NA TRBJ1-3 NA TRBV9 CASSVGPSEDTIYF TGTGCCAGCAGCGTAGGGCCCAGTGAGGACACCATATATTTT
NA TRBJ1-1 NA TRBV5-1 CASSVGLMNTEAFF TGCGCCAGCAGCGTCGGCCTAATGAACACTGAAGCTTTCTTT
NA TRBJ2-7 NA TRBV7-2 CASSFAYEQYF TGTGCCAGCAGCTTCGCGTACGAGCAGTACTTC